The 27 T cell receptor beta chains listed next were all sequenced from one sample in a study of blood T cell repertoires in COVID-19. Assay: immunoSEQ multiplex PCR; the TCRdb copy retains only in-frame clones and omits some. The repertoire holds some 74,000 clones, with roughly 86% as singletons. Material: peripheral blood. Source of these receptors: a middle-aged man with acute or convalescent COVID-19.

The gene calls are TRBV10-3 and TRBJ1-2; a weak D match, TRBD1 (6 bases). The ends were cut back, 10 bases at V and 2 bases at J, with 14 bases in the middle. The germline V gene has CDR1 ENHRY and CDR2 SYGVKD. This CDR3 contains 13 residues. The DNA for the CDR3 is TGTGCCACCGCTACCGGACAGAACTATGGCTACACCTTC. It translates to CATATGQNYGYTF.

Remarks on this clone: Germline and junction disagree at one end, which may indicate a read error. The CDR3 nucleotides are TGTGCCAGCAGTTCCTACGGGGAAGGGAGCAATGAGCAGCTCTTC. Translating gives CASSSYGEGSNEQLF. V and J are TRBV27 and TRBJ2-1; maybe TRBD2 (5 bases). CDR1 and CDR2 (germline): MNHEY, SMNVEV (reference sequence). The CDR3 sequence is 15 residues long.

The chain has TRBV6-4 and TRBJ1-5; tentative D call: TRBD1 (5 bases). Germline CDR1 MRHNA, CDR2 SNTAGT. The CDR3 consists of 14 residues. V lost 6 bases and J 3 bases, leaving 12 bases between the germline ends. CDR3 amino acids: CASRPGTNNQPQHF. The CDR3 coding sequence is TGTGCCAGCAGACCAGGGACTAACAATCAGCCCCAGCATTTT.

The chain carries TRBV7-8 and TRBJ2-7; 7 bases match TRBD2. This CDR3 spans 18 amino acids. V was clipped by 3 bases and J by 0 bases; unmatched bases: 14. CDR1 SGHVS and CDR2 FQNEAQ come from the germline V gene. DNA of the CDR3: TGTGCCAGCAGCTTTTCGCGGCGTCGGGGGGTGATCTCCTACGAGCAGTACTTC. It specifies CASSFSRRRGVISYEQYF.

V usage is TRBV5-5 and J usage is TRBJ2-5; 7 positions agree with TRBD1. Germline V lookup: CDR1 SGHKS, CDR2 YYEKEE (reference sequence). The CDR3 covers 14 residues. The V gene end was trimmed by 0 bases and the J gene end by 4 bases; junction bases not matched to a gene: 3. CDR3 loop: CASSLGQGGETQYF. The DNA of the CDR3 is TGTGCCAGCAGCTTGGGACAGGGTGGAGAGACCCAGTACTTC. The variable domain in full, completed from reference TRBV5-5 and TRBJ2-5, reads DAGVTQSPTHLIKTRGQQVTLRCSPISGHKSVSWYQQVLGQGPQFIFQYYEKEERGRGNFPDRFSARQFPNYSSELNVNALLLGDSALYLCASSLGQGGETQYFGPGTRLLVL.

This clone showed up just once. V gene TRBV24-1 combines with J gene TRBJ1-2; no firm D call. The V end lost 4 bases, the J end lost 8 bases, and 10 bases lay between the germline ends. CDR1 KGHDR and CDR2 SFDVKD come from the germline V gene. The CDR3 is 12 amino acids. This chain's CDR3 is CATSDELVGYTF. The CDR3 region has the DNA TGTGCCACCAGTGACGAGTTGGTCGGCTACACCTTC.

The chain combines TRBV27 with TRBJ1-2, with 8 bases identical to TRBD1. The CDR3 is 16 amino acids. Germline assignment: CDR1 MNHEY and CDR2 SMNVEV (reference sequence). J was trimmed by 4 bases and V by 1 base; bases with no gene match: 8. In DNA, the CDR3 is TGTGCCAGCAGTTTATGGGGGACAGGCCTAAGCTATGGCTACACCTTC. Amino acid sequence: CASSLWGTGLSYGYTF.

This clone came up once. This chain uses TRBV28 with TRBJ2-3; D uncertain. From germline, CDR1 is MDHEN and CDR2 SYDVKM. The length of the CDR3 is 13 residues. Trimming pared 8 bases from V and 2 bases from J, leaving 11 bases between. Here the CDR3 reads CASLSRLTDTQYF. DNA for the CDR3: TGTGCCAGCTTGTCGCGGCTCACAGATACGCAGTATTTT.

This chain uses TRBV4-1 with TRBJ1-1, with 7 nucleotides matching TRBD1. This CDR3 is 17 amino acids long. Germline CDR1 is MGHRA and CDR2 is YSYEKL. V trimming: 0 bases; J trimming: 6 bases; junction bases outside the gene matches: 13. The CDR3 region has the DNA TGCGCCAGCAGCCAAGACAGGGGGAGACCAAAGGGGTCTGAAGCTTTCTTT. It specifies CASSQDRGRPKGSEAFF.

The chain employs TRBV7-6 and TRBJ2-3, with D possibly being TRBD1 (5 bases). Trimming took 5 bases from V and 2 from J, leaving 11 bases between them. Germline CDR1 is SGHVS and CDR2 is FNYEAQ. This CDR3 comprises 14 residues. The chain's CDR3 is CASSRGADTDTQYF. Here the CDR3 DNA reads TGTGCCAGCAGCAGGGGCGCTGACACAGATACGCAGTATTTT.

Regarding this clone: Other DNA sequences of this sample code for an identical CDR3. J is TRBJ1-2 and V is TRBV28; TRBD1 matches at 8 bases. The V and J ends lost 6 bases and 5 bases, in that order; junction bases with no gene match: 8. Looked up from germline, CDR1 is MDHEN and CDR2 is SYDVKM. This CDR3 region has 14 residues. CDR3 nucleotides: TGTGCCAGCAGCTCCGGACAGGGAGGATATGGCTACACCTTC. It codes for CASSSGQGGYGYTF.

The rearrangement links TRBV6-5 to TRBJ2-2, with 8 bases matching TRBD1. The ends lost 11 bases at V and 4 bases at J; junction bases unmatched: 9. The CDR3 is 14 amino acids. Germline values: CDR1 MNHEY, CDR2 SVGAGI. CDR3 sequence reads: CAASRDRGTGELFF. The DNA of the CDR3 is TGTGCCGCCTCTCGTGACAGGGGCACCGGGGAGCTGTTTTTT.

A single count supports this clone. The chain recombines TRBV5-1 with TRBJ2-4; possibly TRBD1 for D (5 bases). CDR1 and CDR2 (germline): SGHRS, YFSETQ. The length of the CDR3 is 18 residues. V was shortened by 0 bases and J by 6 bases, with 22 bases between the two germline ends. The CDR3 DNA follows: TGCGCCAGCAGCTTGGCCAGACAGTCGAATCAACCGGGAAACATTCAGTACTTC. This codes for CASSLARQSNQPGNIQYF.

The rearrangement links TRBV3-1 (or the pseudogene TRBV3-2) to TRBJ1-4, with D tentatively TRBD1 (5 bases). V lost 1 base and J lost 10, with 22 bases in between. This CDR3 is 17 amino acids long. Germline lookup yields CDR1 LGHDT and CDR2 YNNKEL (reference sequence). The CDR3 region has the DNA TGTGCCAGCAGCCAAGGAGGGCCCCGTTTGGGGCGGGGAAAACTGTTTTTT. Its protein is CASSQGGPRLGRGKLFF.

CDR3: CASSLGQGFNYGYTF. CDR3 nucleotide sequence: TGTGCCAGCAGCTTAGGACAGGGGTTTAACTATGGCTACACCTTC. This chain connects TRBV7-8 to TRBJ1-2; 8 positions agree with TRBD1. This CDR3 spans 15 amino acids. The V and J ends lost 1 base and 1 base, in that order; junction bases with no gene match: 2. CDR1 and CDR2 (germline): SGHVS, FQNEAQ.

This chain uses TRBV11-2 with TRBJ2-5; TRBD1 matches 9 bases. V lost 0 bases, J lost 5 bases, and 1 base stayed unmatched. Germline lookup yields CDR1 SGHAT and CDR2 FQNNGV. This CDR3 has 14 residues. CDR3 nucleotides: TGTGCCAGCAGCTTAGAAGGGACAGGGGAGACCCAGTACTTC. This encodes CASSLEGTGETQYF.

The V gene is TRBV7-3, the J gene TRBJ2-3; 7 bases fit TRBD1. The V gene end was trimmed by 0 bases and the J gene end by 6 bases; junction bases not matched to a gene: 9. The V gene's germline CDR1 is SGHTA and CDR2 FQGTGA. This CDR3 has 16 amino acids. DNA for the CDR3: TGTGCCAGCAGCTTAACGAGGGGGCGCTCAGATGATACGCAGTATTTT. Translating it yields CASSLTRGRSDDTQYF.

This clone was observed a single time. The chain joins TRBV30 to TRBJ2-7; 11 bases align to TRBD1. This CDR3 has 13 residues. The ends lost 5 bases at V and 7 bases at J; junction bases unmatched: 7. Looked up from germline, CDR1 is GTSNPN and CDR2 is SVGIG (reference sequence). The CDR3 is CAWVDRGPGEQYF. CDR3 DNA sequence: TGTGCCTGGGTGGACAGGGGGCCGGGGGAGCAGTACTTC. The complete variable domain, with remaining parts taken from reference TRBV30 and TRBJ2-7, reads SQTIHQWPATLVQPVGSPLSLECTVEGTSNPNLYWYRQAAGRGLQLLFYSVGIGQISSEVPQNLSASRPQDRQFILSSKKLLLSDSGFYLCAWVDRGPGEQYFGPGTRLTVT.

The CDR3 protein is CAISGLAGGPNTGELFF. The CDR3 DNA reads TGTGCCATTTCGGGACTAGCGGGGGGGCCGAACACCGGGGAGCTGTTTTTT. V gene TRBV10-3 combines with J gene TRBJ2-2; 16 bases are a match to TRBD2. Trimming cost V 9 bases and J 0 bases; bases outside gene matches: 4. Germline V gives CDR1 ENHRY, CDR2 SYGVKD. The CDR3 is 17 amino acids.

The genes are TRBV5-1 and TRBJ2-5; 9 bases match TRBD1. This CDR3 has 15 amino acids. Trimming cost V 5 bases and J 5 bases; bases outside gene matches: 10. CDR1 and CDR2 from the germline V gene are SGHRS and YFSETQ. The CDR3 DNA reads TGCGCCAGCAGGGACCCCGGGACAGGGCGTGAGACCCAGTACTTC. Its protein is CASRDPGTGRETQYF.

The chain joins TRBV5-5 to TRBJ2-5; 9 bases line up with TRBD1. Germline loops: CDR1 SGHKS, CDR2 YYEKEE (reference sequence). J lost 4 bases, V lost 4 bases, and 5 bases had no gene match. The CDR3 is 14 amino acids. The CDR3 sequence is CASSHGTGTETQYF. CDR3 DNA: TGTGCCAGCAGCCACGGGACAGGGACAGAGACCCAGTACTTC.

The chain has TRBV19 and TRBJ2-1, with 9 nucleotides matching TRBD1. V dropped 6 bases and J dropped 7; count of bases not matched to a gene: 10. The CDR3 is 15 residues long. From germline, CDR1 is LNHDA and CDR2 SQIVND (reference sequence). The CDR3 is CASSGTGNIWNEQFF. DNA of the CDR3: TGTGCCAGTAGCGGGACAGGGAATATTTGGAATGAGCAGTTCTTC.

The V and J genes are TRBV29-1 and TRBJ1-1; 8 bases fit TRBD1. Germline assignment: CDR1 SQVTM and CDR2 ANQGSEA. The length of the CDR3 is 15 residues. Losses at the gene ends were 0 bases for V and 1 base for J; bases not matched to a gene: 4. The CDR3 loop reads CSVEDLGTGNTEAFF. CDR3 bases: TGCAGCGTTGAAGATTTGGGGACAGGGAACACTGAAGCTTTCTTT.

The genes are TRBV9 and TRBJ1-3, with a possible D match to TRBD1 (5 bases). V was shortened by 0 bases and J by 0 bases, with 13 bases between the two germline ends. CDR1 is SGDLS, CDR2 YYNGEE, per germline. This CDR3 contains 17 residues. The chain's CDR3 is CASSVGGDFSSGNTIYF. CDR3 in DNA: TGTGCCAGCAGCGTAGGTGGGGACTTTAGCTCTGGAAACACCATATATTTT. Combining the CDR3 with reference TRBV9 and TRBJ1-3 gives the whole variable domain DSGVTQTPKHLITATGQRVTLRCSPRSGDLSVYWYQQSLDQGLQFLIQYYNGEERAKGNILERFSAQQFPDLHSELNLSSLELGDSALYFCASSVGGDFSSGNTIYFGEGSWLTVV.

This chain joins TRBV9 and TRBJ1-6; 7 nucleotides agree with TRBD1. Germline V gene sequence: CDR1 SGDLS, CDR2 YYNGEE. With V trimmed by 0 bases and J by 3 bases, 3 bases remained unmatched. The CDR3 covers 16 residues. The CDR3 region has the DNA TGTGCCAGCAGCGTAGGACAGGGCGGCTATAATTCACCCCTCCACTTT. Its protein product is CASSVGQGGYNSPLHF. The full variable domain, its missing parts supplied by reference TRBV9 and TRBJ1-6, is DSGVTQTPKHLITATGQRVTLRCSPRSGDLSVYWYQQSLDQGLQFLIQYYNGEERAKGNILERFSAQQFPDLHSELNLSSLELGDSALYFCASSVGQGGYNSPLHFGNGTRLTVT.

This chain uses TRBV4-1 with TRBJ1-5; 7 bases fit TRBD1. V dropped 1 base and J dropped 1; count of bases not matched to a gene: 1. This CDR3 is built from 15 residues. Germline lookup yields CDR1 MGHRA and CDR2 YSYEKL. In DNA form, the CDR3 reads TGCGCCAGCAGCCAAGGACAGGGAAGCAATCAGCCCCAGCATTTT. Its translation is CASSQGQGSNQPQHF.

The rearrangement uses TRBV2 and TRBJ1-1, with D possibly being TRBD1 (6 bases). The CDR3 loop spans 13 amino acids. Germline V gene sequence: CDR1 SNHLY, CDR2 FYNNEI. V was shortened by 6 bases and J by 10 bases, with 18 bases between the two germline ends. The CDR3 reads CASRPEGGAGAFF. As DNA, the CDR3 is TGTGCCAGCAGACCTGAAGGGGGGGCGGGAGCTTTCTTT. Filled out from reference TRBV2 and TRBJ1-1, the complete variable domain reads EPEVTQTPSHQVTQMGQEVILRCVPISNHLYFYWYRQILGQKVEFLVSFYNNEISEKSEIFDDQFSVERPDGSNFTLKIRSTKLEDSAMYFCASRPEGGAGAFFGQGTRLTVV.